These 21 T cell receptor beta chains share one sample of origin, sequenced in a study of T cells in Graves' hyperthyroidism and ophthalmopathy. Using RNA transcripts as the source, TCR beta CDR3 regions were amplified. The TCR CDR3 was amplified in a first-round RT-PCR using the HTBI primer set. Via MiXCR, TCRdb re-called the multiplex PCR reads, giving one row per CDR3 protein. The sample has around 350,000 distinct CDR3 sequences; 13% are singletons. The sequenced sample consisted of blood. The receptors were sampled from a young woman with Graves' hyperthyroidism.

CDR3 coding DNA: TGTGCCAGCAGTTTGGGACTAGCGGGAGCATCCACCGGGGAGCTGTTTTTT. This codes for CASSLGLAGASTGELFF. The chain employs TRBV6-5 and TRBJ2-2, with 14 bases aligning to TRBD2. The CDR3 covers 17 residues. Per the germline V gene, CDR1 is MNHEY and CDR2 is SVGAGI. Trimming took 4 bases from V and 4 from J; bases not matched to a gene: 5.

J is TRBJ2-2 and V is TRBV6-1; 11 nucleotides match TRBD2. From germline, CDR1 is MNHNS and CDR2 SASEGT. The CDR3 consists of 16 residues. Unmatched junction bases numbered 4, after V lost 5 bases and J lost 2 bases. CDR3 bases: TGTGCCAGCAGTTATACTAGCGGGAGTAACACCGGGGAGCTGTTTTTT. It encodes CASSYTSGSNTGELFF.

This chain links TRBV5-5 with TRBJ2-7; D is unclear. Germline V CDR1 and CDR2: SGHKS, YYEKEE (reference sequence). Trimming took 0 bases from V and 0 from J, leaving 10 bases between them. This CDR3 has 15 amino acids. CDR3 DNA: TGTGCCAGCAGCTTGGGTCACAGCAACTCCTACGAGCAGTACTTC. This codes for CASSLGHSNSYEQYF.

This clonotype occurred many times. The chain links TRBV6-1 to TRBJ1-2; D is perhaps TRBD1 (5 bases). From germline, CDR1 is MNHNS and CDR2 SASEGT. V lost 6 bases and J lost 5, with 10 bases in between. The CDR3 length is 12 residues. CDR3 nucleotides: TGTGCCAGCAGGACGACAGAGTATGGCTACACCTTC. As protein: CASRTTEYGYTF.

The table lists this clonotype with a few counts. The V call is TRBV15, the J call TRBJ1-1, with unresolved D. V was pared by 6 bases and J by 1 base, with 9 bases between. Germline loops: CDR1 LNHNV, CDR2 YYDKDF (reference sequence). The CDR3 consists of 13 residues. The CDR3 region has the DNA TGTGCCACCAGAGGGTCTGGGAACACTGAAGCTTTCTTT. It encodes CATRGSGNTEAFF.

This clonotype was found many times. The chain carries TRBV4-1 and TRBJ2-5, with D tentatively TRBD2 (6 bases). The V gene's germline CDR1 is MGHRA and CDR2 YSYEKL. The CDR3 is 15 amino acids. Trimming removed 1 base at V and 5 bases at J, with 14 bases between. The CDR3 sequence: CASSQVLAKRETQYF. The CDR3 DNA follows: TGCGCCAGCAGCCAAGTCCTAGCGAAGAGGGAGACCCAGTACTTC.

In this sample, this clonotype turned up a few times. The chain has TRBV15 and TRBJ1-6; 10 bases agree with TRBD1. The germline V gene encodes CDR1 LNHNV and CDR2 YYDKDF (reference sequence). This CDR3 has 15 amino acids. Germline trimming cut 5 bases from V and 5 bases from J; bases unmatched to any gene: 3. The CDR3 reads CATSWGTGDNSPLHF. DNA for the CDR3: TGTGCCACCAGCTGGGGGACAGGGGATAATTCACCCCTCCACTTT.

This clonotype was seen ten or more times. The chain recombines TRBV24-1 with TRBJ2-2; 9 bases are shared with TRBD1. The V gene's germline CDR1 is KGHDR and CDR2 SFDVKD. Trimming cost V 4 bases and J 5 bases; bases outside gene matches: 10. This CDR3 region has 17 residues. CDR3 DNA sequence: TGTGCCACCAGTGAGGCAGGGACAGGGTTTAGGACCGGGGAGCTGTTTTTT. The encoded protein is CATSEAGTGFRTGELFF.

Many counts were recorded for this clonotype. The genes are TRBV9 and TRBJ2-5; 8 positions agree with TRBD1. Germline CDR1 reads SGDLS; CDR2 reads YYNGEE. V lost 2 bases and J lost 5; bases outside the gene matches: 5. There are 14 residues in the CDR3. The CDR3 protein is CASSVTDRAETQYF. The CDR3 DNA reads TGTGCCAGCAGCGTTACGGACAGGGCGGAGACCCAGTACTTC.

This clonotype has a count of ten or more. The chain is built from TRBV15 and TRBJ2-7, with D unresolved. Trimming removed 0 bases from V and 5 bases from J, with 11 bases in between. The CDR3 runs 14 residues. In germline, CDR1 is LNHNV, CDR2 YYDKDF (reference sequence). This chain's CDR3 is CATSRDHETDEQYF. Here the CDR3 DNA reads TGTGCCACCAGCAGAGATCATGAAACAGACGAGCAGTACTTC.

This rearrangement joins TRBV13 to TRBJ1-1; no reliable D call. Trimming pared 5 bases from V and 0 bases from J, leaving 10 bases between. The CDR3 has 14 residues. Germline V gene sequence: CDR1 PRHDT, CDR2 FYEKMQ (reference sequence). DNA of the CDR3: TGTGCCAGCAGCCCATCTCCAATGAACACTGAAGCTTTCTTT. Translation gives CASSPSPMNTEAFF.

This chain joins TRBV4-1 and TRBJ2-2, with TRBD1 identical over 7 bases. V shed 3 bases and J 0 bases; nucleotides not matched to a gene: 10. The CDR3 has 18 residues. Germline V CDR1 and CDR2: MGHRA, YSYEKL. In DNA form, the CDR3 reads TGCGCCAGCAGCCAGGGACAGAACGAACCCGCGAACACCGGGGAGCTGTTTTTT. Its protein is CASSQGQNEPANTGELFF.

J is TRBJ2-5 and V is TRBV6-1; TRBD2 is a possible D gene (6 bases). The CDR3 runs to 12 residues. V was trimmed by 8 bases and J by 14 bases, leaving 21 bases between them. Germline V gives CDR1 MNHNS, CDR2 SASEGT. DNA for the CDR3: TGTGCCAGCGGGAGGCGGGACCGAAATATTTACTTC. Translating gives CASGRRDRNIYF.

This clonotype was seen only a few times. The chain joins TRBV24-1 to TRBJ2-1; no clear D. V was trimmed by 3 bases and J by 7 bases, leaving 12 bases between them. Germline V gene lookup returns CDR1 KGHDR and CDR2 SFDVKD. The CDR3 loop spans 14 amino acids. CDR3 region: CATSDPYKANEQFF. The CDR3 DNA follows: TGTGCCACCAGTGATCCATACAAGGCGAATGAGCAGTTCTTC.

This clonotype came up many times. The chain joins TRBV4-1 to TRBJ1-4, with 7 nucleotides matching TRBD1. CDR1 and CDR2 (germline): MGHRA, YSYEKL. The CDR3 contains 14 residues. Trimming cost V 4 bases and J 5 bases; bases outside gene matches: 4. In nucleotides, the CDR3 is TGCGCCAGCAGCCGGGACAGTGGGAATGAAAAACTGTTTTTT. As protein: CASSRDSGNEKLFF.

This clonotype has at least ten counts. The chain has TRBV2 and TRBJ1-6; 7 bases line up with TRBD1. Germline lookup yields CDR1 SNHLY and CDR2 FYNNEI. The CDR3 totals 14 residues. V shed 6 bases and J 8 bases; nucleotides not matched to a gene: 7. This chain's CDR3 is CASSEDRRDSPLHF. As DNA, the CDR3 is TGTGCCAGCAGCGAGGACAGGAGGGATTCACCCCTCCACTTT.

This clonotype was recorded at least ten times. This sequence joins TRBV15 and TRBJ1-2, with 9 bases identical to TRBD1. This CDR3 region has 15 residues. Germline V gene lookup returns CDR1 LNHNV and CDR2 YYDKDF (reference sequence). The junction had 7 bases not matched to a gene; V was cut back by 0 bases and J by 8 bases. CDR3 DNA: TGTGCCACCAGCAGAGATCGGGACAGGGTGCGCGGCTACACCTTC. This sequence encodes CATSRDRDRVRGYTF.

This clonotype was seen repeatedly, ten times or more. The chain combines TRBV18 with TRBJ1-1; TRBD1 matches at 8 bases. CDR3 length: 15 residues. CDR1 KGHSH and CDR2 LQKENI come from the germline V gene. Unmatched junction bases numbered 10, after V lost 2 bases and J lost 8 bases. CDR3 residues: CASSPSDSRGPEAFF. In DNA, the CDR3 is TGTGCCAGCTCACCATCAGATTCCAGGGGGCCGGAAGCTTTCTTT. Full variable domain (remainder filled in from reference TRBV18 and TRBJ1-1): NAGVMQNPRHLVRRRGQEARLRCSPMKGHSHVYWYRQLPEEGLKFMVYLQKENIIDESGMPKERFSAEFPKEGPSILRIQQVVRGDSAAYFCASSPSDSRGPEAFFGQGTRLTVV.

The CDR3 region has the DNA TGTGCCAGCACCTTATTTACAGGGAACACTGAAGCTTTCTTT. Its protein is CASTLFTGNTEAFF. The chain couples TRBV6-1 to TRBJ1-1; D is possibly TRBD1 (5 bases). CDR3 length: 14 amino acids. Per the germline V gene, CDR1 is MNHNS and CDR2 is SASEGT. Trimming left V 7 bases short and J 1 base short, with 13 bases between.

This clonotype was counted between two and nine times. CDR3 coding DNA: TGTGCCAGCTTGGGACCCCCGGTTGGCACCGGGGAGCTGTTTTTT. Encoded protein: CASLGPPVGTGELFF. The chain has TRBV7-9 and TRBJ2-2; D may correspond to TRBD1 or TRBD2 (5 bases each). The germline V gene has CDR1 SEHNR and CDR2 FQNEAQ (reference sequence). V lost 8 bases and J 4 bases, leaving 17 bases between the germline ends. CDR3 length: 15 amino acids.

This chain links TRBV28 with TRBJ2-7, with D maybe TRBD1 (6 bases). CDR1 and CDR2 (germline): MDHEN, SYDVKM. The germline V and J ends were trimmed by 5 bases and 7 bases, with 21 bases remaining between them. CDR3 length: 15 residues. In DNA form, the CDR3 reads TGTGCCAGCAGTCCTCCTTCGACAGGTTTTGGAGAGCAGTACTTC. Translation gives CASSPPSTGFGEQYF.